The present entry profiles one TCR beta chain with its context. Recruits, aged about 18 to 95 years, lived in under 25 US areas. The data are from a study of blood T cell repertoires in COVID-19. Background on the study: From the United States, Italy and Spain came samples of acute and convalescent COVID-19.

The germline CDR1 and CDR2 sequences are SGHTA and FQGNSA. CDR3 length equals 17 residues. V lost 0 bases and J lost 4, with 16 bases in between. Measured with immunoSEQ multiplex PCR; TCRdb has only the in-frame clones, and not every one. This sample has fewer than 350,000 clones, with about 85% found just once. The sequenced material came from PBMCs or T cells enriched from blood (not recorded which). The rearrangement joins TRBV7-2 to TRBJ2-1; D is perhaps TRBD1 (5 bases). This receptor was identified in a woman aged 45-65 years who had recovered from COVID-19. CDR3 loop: CASSLAGRRVVYNEQFF. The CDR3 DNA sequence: TGTGCCAGCAGCTTAGCGGGTCGCAGGGTTGTGTACAATGAGCAGTTCTTC.